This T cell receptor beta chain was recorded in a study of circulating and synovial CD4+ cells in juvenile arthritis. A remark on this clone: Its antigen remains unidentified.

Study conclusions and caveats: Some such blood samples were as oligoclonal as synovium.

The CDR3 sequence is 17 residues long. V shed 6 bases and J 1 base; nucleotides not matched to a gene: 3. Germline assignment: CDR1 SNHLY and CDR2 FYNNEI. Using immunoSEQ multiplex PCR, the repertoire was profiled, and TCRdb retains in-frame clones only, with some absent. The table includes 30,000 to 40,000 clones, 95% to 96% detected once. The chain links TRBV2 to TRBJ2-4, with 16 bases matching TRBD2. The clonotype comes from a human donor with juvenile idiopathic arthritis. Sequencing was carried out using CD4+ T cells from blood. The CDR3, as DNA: TGTGCCAGCAGCGGGACTAGCGGGAGGGTGGCCAAAAACATTCAGTACTTC. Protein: CASSGTSGRVAKNIQYF.